A single sample is the source of the 13 T cell receptor beta chains below, sequenced in a study of blood T cell repertoires in COVID-19. Sequencing was performed with immunoSEQ multiplex PCR; in TCRdb, only in-frame clones are kept and a portion is missing. There are 180,000 or so clones in the sample; almost 85% occur only once, and roughly 6.9% lies in the top ten. The specimen sequenced was peripheral blood. Receptors originate from a human donor with acute or convalescent COVID-19. The donor label of this sample is uncertain.

The chain couples TRBV5-6 to TRBJ2-1; D gene uncertain. The germline gives CDR1 SGHDT, CDR2 YYEEEE. The germline V and J ends were trimmed by 4 bases and 2 bases, with 10 bases remaining between them. CDR3 length: 14 residues. The CDR3 DNA reads as TGTGCCAGCAGCCTCAGGTCCGCCTACAATGAGCAGTTCTTC. This gives the protein CASSLRSAYNEQFF.

CDR3: CASSPVDSGTGELFF. CDR3 sequence (DNA): TGTGCCAGCTCACCAGTGGACTCCGGGACCGGGGAGCTGTTTTTT. The chain joins TRBV18 to TRBJ2-2, with D possibly matching TRBD2 (5 bases). The CDR3 runs to 15 residues. Trimming removed 2 bases at V and 5 bases at J, with 12 bases between. Germline CDR1 is KGHSH and CDR2 is LQKENI.

V usage is TRBV6-1 and J usage is TRBJ1-1; 7 nucleotides match TRBD1. The CDR3 spans 15 residues. CDR1 is MNHNS, CDR2 SASEGT, per germline. The V segment lost 2 bases and the J segment 1 base; nucleotides outside the gene matches: 4. The CDR3 nucleotides are TGTGCCAGCAGTGAAAGGGGACAGAGGAACACTGAAGCTTTCTTT. Protein sequence: CASSERGQRNTEAFF.

This clone was detected a few times. The J gene is TRBJ2-2, the V gene TRBV19; 7 bases are a match to TRBD2. Germline CDR1 LNHDA, CDR2 SQIVND (reference sequence). CDR3 size: 15 residues. After removal of 4 bases from V and 6 bases from J, the junction contained 8 bases not matched to a gene. The CDR3 bases are TGTGCCAGTAGTAGGGCGGGAGCATGGGCCGGGGAGCTGTTTTTT. This codes for CASSRAGAWAGELFF.

This clone was picked up one time. The V call is TRBV9, the J call TRBJ2-1; D uncertain. The V end lost 2 bases, the J end lost 2 bases, and 11 bases lay between the germline ends. The germline V gene has CDR1 SGDLS and CDR2 YYNGEE. CDR3 length: 15 amino acids. In DNA form, the CDR3 reads TGTGCCAGCAGCGTCGGGTGGAGTCCCTACAATGAGCAGTTCTTC. Residues: CASSVGWSPYNEQFF.

This chain connects TRBV7-2 to TRBJ1-2; possibly TRBD1 for D (6 bases). This CDR3 is 15 amino acids long. Germline CDR1 and CDR2: SGHTA and FQGNSA. Trimming left V 2 bases short and J 6 bases short, with 16 bases between. DNA of the CDR3: TGTGCCAGCAGCTTATCACGACAGGTTCATAATGGCTACACCTTC. As protein: CASSLSRQVHNGYTF.

The chain carries TRBV7-9 and TRBJ1-2; D gene uncertain. This CDR3 is built from 13 residues. Trimming removed 5 bases from V and 2 bases from J, with 9 bases in between. From germline, CDR1 is SEHNR and CDR2 FQNEAQ (reference sequence). CDR3 region: CASSLFVNYGYTF. The CDR3 coding sequence is TGTGCCAGCAGCCTTTTTGTCAACTATGGCTACACCTTC.

The rearrangement uses TRBV6-5 and TRBJ2-5; unclear D gene. CDR1 is MNHEY and CDR2 is SVGAGI in the germline V gene. This CDR3 contains 13 residues. V was cut by 8 bases and J by 5 bases, with 15 bases left in between. CDR3 DNA: TGTGCCAGCTCTGGGTCAGGCATCGAGACCCAGTACTTC. It translates to CASSGSGIETQYF.

This clone has just one count. The V call is TRBV5-1, the J call TRBJ2-7; 13 nucleotides agree with TRBD2. The ends lost 4 bases at V and 3 bases at J; junction bases unmatched: 4. Germline V gene data show CDR1 as SGHRS and CDR2 as YFSETQ. The CDR3 spans 15 residues. The CDR3 region has the DNA TGCGCCAGCAGCCTCGGGACTAGCGGGATCTACGAGCAGTACTTC. It encodes CASSLGTSGIYEQYF.

This rearrangement joins TRBV7-3 to TRBJ2-1; 10 bases fit TRBD1. The CDR3 length is 15 residues. V dropped 5 bases and J dropped 6; count of bases not matched to a gene: 7. In germline, CDR1 is SGHTA, CDR2 FQGTGA. The CDR3 loop reads CASSPRQGAGNEQFF. CDR3 DNA sequence: TGTGCCAGCAGCCCTCGACAGGGGGCAGGCAATGAGCAGTTCTTC.

The chain links TRBV7-2 to TRBJ1-2; 8 nucleotides match TRBD1. V shed 5 bases and J 1 base; nucleotides not matched to a gene: 6. Looked up from germline, CDR1 is SGHTA and CDR2 is FQGNSA. This CDR3 is built from 15 residues. This CDR3 reads CASSGGTGRNYGYTF. The CDR3 coding sequence is TGTGCCAGCAGCGGCGGGACAGGACGTAACTATGGCTACACCTTC. Complete variable domain (other parts from reference TRBV7-2 and TRBJ1-2): GAGVSQSPSNKVTEKGKDVELRCDPISGHTALYWYRQSLGQGLEFLIYFQGNSAPDKSGLPSDRFSAERTGGSVSTLTIQRTQQEDSAVYLCASSGGTGRNYGYTFGSGTRLTVV.

The rearrangement uses TRBV30 and TRBJ2-2, with 7 nucleotides matching TRBD1. After removal of 0 bases from V and 6 bases from J, the junction contained 4 bases not matched to a gene. CDR1 is GTSNPN, CDR2 SVGIG, per germline (reference sequence). CDR3 length equals 14 residues. Written as DNA, the CDR3 is TGTGCCTGGAGTGTTCTGCAGGGGGCCGGGGAGCTGTTTTTT. Its translation: CAWSVLQGAGELFF.

The chain recombines TRBV12-5 with TRBJ2-1, with unresolved D. Germline-derived CDR1 and CDR2 are LGHNT and FRNRAP. The V gene lost 7 bases and the J gene lost 6 bases, with 19 bases spanning the gap. This CDR3 region has 15 residues. This CDR3 reads CASADSNPGLNEQFF. The DNA of the CDR3 is TGTGCTAGTGCTGACTCTAATCCTGGTCTCAATGAGCAGTTCTTC.